This TCR beta chain was recovered during a study of T cell responses to AZD1222 COVID-19 vaccine. In regard to this clone: The antigen is unknown.

Sequenced by immunoSEQ multiplex PCR; TCRdb stores in-frame clones only, minus some. The repertoire holds about 150,000 clones, with 75% to 90% as singletons. Overall study results and limits: Donors were mostly white British, more females; clonal diversity possibly underestimated. Baseline serology detected seropositivity in only six AZD1222 recipients. Sampling captured repertoires only after the peak T cell response.

Trimming left V 4 bases short and J 7 bases short, with 16 bases between. CDR1 is SGHDN, CDR2 FVKESK, per germline. The CDR3 loop spans 14 amino acids. V usage is TRBV14 and J usage is TRBJ1-1; D gene ambiguous. Specimen: peripheral blood, collected 28 days after the second AZD1222 dose. This clonotype originated in an adult who received the AZD1222 COVID-19 vaccine. This chain's CDR3 is CASSLSTARGEAFF. The CDR3 bases are TGTGCCAGCAGCCTCTCGACGGCCCGCGGTGAAGCTTTCTTT.